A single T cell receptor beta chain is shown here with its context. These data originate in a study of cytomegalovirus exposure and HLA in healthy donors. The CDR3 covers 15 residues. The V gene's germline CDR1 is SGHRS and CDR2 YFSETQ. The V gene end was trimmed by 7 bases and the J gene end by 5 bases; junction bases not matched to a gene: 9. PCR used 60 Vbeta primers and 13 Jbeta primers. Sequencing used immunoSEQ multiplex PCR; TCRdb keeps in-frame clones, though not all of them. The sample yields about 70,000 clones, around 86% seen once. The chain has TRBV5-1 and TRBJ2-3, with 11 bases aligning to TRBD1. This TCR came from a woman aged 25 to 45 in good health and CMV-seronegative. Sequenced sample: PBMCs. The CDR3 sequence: CASEPGTGGLDTQYF. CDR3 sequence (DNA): TGCGCCAGCGAACCGGGGACAGGGGGGTTAGATACGCAGTATTTT.